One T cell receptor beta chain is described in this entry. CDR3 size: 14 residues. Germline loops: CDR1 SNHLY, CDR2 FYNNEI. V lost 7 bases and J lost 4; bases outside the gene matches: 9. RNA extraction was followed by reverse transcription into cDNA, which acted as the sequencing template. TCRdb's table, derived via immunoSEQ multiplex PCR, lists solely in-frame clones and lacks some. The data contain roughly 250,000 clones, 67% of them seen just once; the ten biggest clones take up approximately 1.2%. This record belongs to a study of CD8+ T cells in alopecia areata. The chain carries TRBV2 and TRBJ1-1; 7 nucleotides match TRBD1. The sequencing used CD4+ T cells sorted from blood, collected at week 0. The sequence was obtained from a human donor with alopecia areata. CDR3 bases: TGTGCCAGCAACGCACAGGGGTCGGCCACTGAAGCTTTCTTT. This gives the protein CASNAQGSATEAFF.